The 9 T cell receptor beta chains below were found in one sample sequenced in a study of neurological immune-mediated disorders. One entry per CDR3 protein, called by TCRdb with MiXCR from the 5' RACE reads. Of 74,000 or so distinct CDR3 sequences in the sample, about 9.7% are singletons; the top ten hold 1.5% to 2%. Sequencing was carried out using PBMCs. These receptors were collected from a man between 45 and 60 years old in good health.

The count of this clonotype is one. Just one base apart from a much larger clone, this may be a read error. The chain recombines TRBV6-5 with TRBJ1-1, with D possibly being TRBD1 (5 bases). Germline V lookup: CDR1 MNHEY, CDR2 SVGAGI. The CDR3 is 13 amino acids. CDR3 protein: CASIYRGDTEAFF. In DNA form, the CDR3 reads TGTGCCAGCATTTACCGGGGGGACACTGAAGCTTTCTTT.

This clonotype was detected many times. The J gene is TRBJ2-7, the V gene TRBV18; perhaps D is TRBD1 or TRBD2 (5 bases each). Germline V gives CDR1 KGHSH, CDR2 LQKENI. Trimming removed 3 bases at V and 4 bases at J, with 13 bases between. CDR3 length: 14 residues. CDR3 loop: CASSPGIEGYEQYF. CDR3 coding DNA: TGTGCCAGCTCACCGGGAATTGAGGGGTACGAGCAGTACTTC.

The rearrangement links TRBV5-1 to TRBJ2-2; possible D gene TRBD1, 6 bases. Trimming cost V 5 bases and J 7 bases, with 18 bases left between them. CDR3 length: 15 residues. Germline loops: CDR1 SGHRS, CDR2 YFSETQ. The CDR3, as DNA: TGCGCCAGCAGGGTGACAGGAGGAATCGACGGGGAGCTGTTTTTT. As protein: CASRVTGGIDGELFF.

This clonotype occurred many times. The chain has TRBV12-3 or TRBV12-4 and TRBJ1-5; 7 bases fit TRBD1. There are 14 residues in the CDR3. J lost 3 bases, V lost 5 bases, and 4 bases had no gene match. CDR3 protein: CASSMGQPNQPQHF. DNA of the CDR3: TGTGCCAGCAGTATGGGACAGCCCAATCAGCCCCAGCATTTT.

This clonotype was observed at least ten times. This chain connects TRBV14 to TRBJ2-5; 12 bases match TRBD2. The V gene end was trimmed by 3 bases and the J gene end by 5 bases; junction bases not matched to a gene: 7. The CDR3 runs 16 residues. Germline-derived CDR1 and CDR2 are SGHDN and FVKESK. The CDR3 nucleotides read TGTGCCAGCAGCCACGAGACTAGCGGGAGCCCCGAGACCCAGTACTTC. As protein: CASSHETSGSPETQYF.

This clonotype has a count of ten or more. The chain employs TRBV20-1 and TRBJ1-5, with a possible D match to TRBD1 (5 bases). CDR1 and CDR2 (germline): DFQATT, SNEGSKA (reference sequence). V lost 1 base to trimming and J lost 2 bases, with 18 bases between them. The CDR3 length is 17 residues. CDR3 sequence: CSARGPGLQWGNQPQHF. The CDR3 nucleotides read TGCAGTGCTAGAGGGCCGGGACTTCAGTGGGGCAATCAGCCCCAGCATTTT.

This clonotype was detected ten times or more. This chain joins TRBV27 and TRBJ1-6; the match to TRBD1 covers 7 bases. The trim removed 4 bases at V and 8 bases at J, leaving 11 bases unmatched. This CDR3 has 16 amino acids. The germline gives CDR1 MNHEY, CDR2 SMNVEV (reference sequence). For the CDR3, the DNA is TGTGCCAGCAGTTCACCGAACCGGGACAGCTATTCACCCCTCCACTTT. Translated, it gives CASSSPNRDSYSPLHF.

This clonotype was recorded many times. The chain carries TRBV20-1 and TRBJ2-6; D gene ambiguous. The CDR3 length is 16 residues. V was trimmed by 1 base and J by 2 bases, leaving 12 bases between them. Germline loops: CDR1 DFQATT, CDR2 SNEGSKA (reference sequence). CDR3 amino acids: CSARASGLAGANVLTF. For the CDR3, the DNA is TGCAGTGCTAGAGCGTCAGGTCTAGCTGGGGCCAACGTCCTGACTTTC.

There are many counts of this clonotype. V and J are TRBV25-1 and TRBJ1-4; D remains unclear. This CDR3 region has 13 residues. Germline V gene sequence: CDR1 MGHDK, CDR2 SYGVNS. Trimming removed 3 bases from V and 7 bases from J, with 9 bases in between. This CDR3 is CASSDIGSEKLFF. CDR3 in DNA: TGTGCCAGCAGTGACATTGGTAGTGAAAAACTGTTTTTT.